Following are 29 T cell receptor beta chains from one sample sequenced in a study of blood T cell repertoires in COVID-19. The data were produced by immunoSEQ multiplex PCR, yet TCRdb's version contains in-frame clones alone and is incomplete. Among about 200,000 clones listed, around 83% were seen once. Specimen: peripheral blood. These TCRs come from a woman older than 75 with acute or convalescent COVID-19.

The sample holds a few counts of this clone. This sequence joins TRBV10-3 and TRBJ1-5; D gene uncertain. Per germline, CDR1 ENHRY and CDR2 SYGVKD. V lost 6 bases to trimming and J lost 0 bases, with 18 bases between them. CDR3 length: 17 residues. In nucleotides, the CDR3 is TGTGCCATCAGCCGACAACTCCTCGGGATTAGCAATCAGCCCCAGCATTTT. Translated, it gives CAISRQLLGISNQPQHF.

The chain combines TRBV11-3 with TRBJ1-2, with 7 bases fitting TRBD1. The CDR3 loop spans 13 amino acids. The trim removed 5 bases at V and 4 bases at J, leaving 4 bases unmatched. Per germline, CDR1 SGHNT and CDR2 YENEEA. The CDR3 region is CASSKTGSYGYTF. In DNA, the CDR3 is TGTGCCAGCAGCAAGACAGGGTCCTATGGCTACACCTTC.

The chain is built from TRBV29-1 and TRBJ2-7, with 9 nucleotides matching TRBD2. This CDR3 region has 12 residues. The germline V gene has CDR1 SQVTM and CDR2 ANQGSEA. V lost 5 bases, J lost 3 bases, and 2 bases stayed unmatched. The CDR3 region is CSVLSGGYEQYF. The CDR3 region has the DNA TGCAGCGTTCTTAGCGGGGGCTACGAGCAGTACTTC.

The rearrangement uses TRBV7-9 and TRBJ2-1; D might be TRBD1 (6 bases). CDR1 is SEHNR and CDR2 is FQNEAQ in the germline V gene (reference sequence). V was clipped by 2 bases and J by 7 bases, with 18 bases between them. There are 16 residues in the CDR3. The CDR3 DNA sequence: TGTGCCAGCAGCTTATTAAGAGGACAGCGACGAAATGAGCAGTTCTTC. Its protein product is CASSLLRGQRRNEQFF.

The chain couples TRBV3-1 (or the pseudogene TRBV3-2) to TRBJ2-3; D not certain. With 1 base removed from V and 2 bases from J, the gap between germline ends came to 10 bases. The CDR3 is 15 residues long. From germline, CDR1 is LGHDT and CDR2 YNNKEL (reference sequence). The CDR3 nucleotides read TGTGCCAGCAGCCAAGTGCGCAATTTCACAGATACGCAGTATTTT. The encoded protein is CASSQVRNFTDTQYF.

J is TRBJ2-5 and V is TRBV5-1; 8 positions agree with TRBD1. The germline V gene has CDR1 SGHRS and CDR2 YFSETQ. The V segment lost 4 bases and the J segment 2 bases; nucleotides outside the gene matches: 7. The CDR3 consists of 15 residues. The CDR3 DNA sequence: TGCGCCAGCAGCGCGGGACAGGCATGGCAAGAGACCCAGTACTTC. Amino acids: CASSAGQAWQETQYF.

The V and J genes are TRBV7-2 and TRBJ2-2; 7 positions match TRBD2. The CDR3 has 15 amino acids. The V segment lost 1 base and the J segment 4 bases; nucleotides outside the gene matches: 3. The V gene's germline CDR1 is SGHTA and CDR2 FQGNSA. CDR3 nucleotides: TGTGCCAGCAGCTTAGGCCTAGCGGCCACCGGGGAGCTGTTTTTT. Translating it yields CASSLGLAATGELFF.

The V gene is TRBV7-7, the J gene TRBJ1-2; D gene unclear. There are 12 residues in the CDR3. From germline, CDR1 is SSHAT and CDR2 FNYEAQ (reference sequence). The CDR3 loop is CTLVRVGYGYTF. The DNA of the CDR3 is TGTACCCTGGTGAGGGTGGGTTATGGCTACACCTTC.

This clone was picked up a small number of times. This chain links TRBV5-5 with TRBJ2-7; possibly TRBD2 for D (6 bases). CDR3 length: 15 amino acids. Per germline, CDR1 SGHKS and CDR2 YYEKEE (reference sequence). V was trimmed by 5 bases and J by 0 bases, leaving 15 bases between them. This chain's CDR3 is CASRTTSHHSYEQYF. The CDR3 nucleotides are TGTGCCAGCAGAACTACTAGCCACCACTCCTACGAGCAGTACTTC.

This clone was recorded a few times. The CDR3 bases are TGTGCCAGTAGGGGGCCTTGGGCCAAAAACATTCAGTACTTC. This sequence encodes CASRGPWAKNIQYF. The chain links TRBV27 to TRBJ2-4, with 7 bases that match TRBD1. The CDR3 length is 14 residues. The V and J ends lost 9 bases and 1 base, in that order; junction bases with no gene match: 6. Per the germline V gene, CDR1 is MNHEY and CDR2 is SMNVEV (reference sequence).

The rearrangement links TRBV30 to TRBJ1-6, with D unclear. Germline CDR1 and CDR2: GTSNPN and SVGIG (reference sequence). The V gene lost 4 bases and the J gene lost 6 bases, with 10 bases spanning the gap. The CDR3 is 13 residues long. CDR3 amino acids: CAWNEGGNSPLHF. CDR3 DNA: TGTGCCTGGAATGAGGGTGGTAATTCACCCCTCCACTTT.

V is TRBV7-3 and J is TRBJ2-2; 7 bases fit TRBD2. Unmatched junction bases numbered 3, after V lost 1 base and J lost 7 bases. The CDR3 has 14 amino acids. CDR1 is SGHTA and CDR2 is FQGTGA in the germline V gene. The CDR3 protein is CASSLIGEGGELFF. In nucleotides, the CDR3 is TGTGCCAGCAGCTTAATAGGGGAGGGCGGGGAGCTGTTTTTT.

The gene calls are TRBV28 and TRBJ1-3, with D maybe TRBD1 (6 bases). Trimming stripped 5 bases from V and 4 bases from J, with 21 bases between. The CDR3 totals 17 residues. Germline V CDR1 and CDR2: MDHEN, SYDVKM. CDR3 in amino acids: CASSTYSLQGAGNTIYF. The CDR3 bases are TGTGCCAGCAGTACATATTCCCTACAGGGAGCAGGAAACACCATATATTTT.

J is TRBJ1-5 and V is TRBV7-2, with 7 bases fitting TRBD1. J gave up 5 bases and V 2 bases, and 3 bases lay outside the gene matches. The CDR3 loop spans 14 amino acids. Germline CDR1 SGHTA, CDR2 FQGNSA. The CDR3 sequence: CASSLKGGDQPQHF. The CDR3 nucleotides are TGTGCCAGCAGCTTAAAAGGGGGCGATCAGCCCCAGCATTTT.

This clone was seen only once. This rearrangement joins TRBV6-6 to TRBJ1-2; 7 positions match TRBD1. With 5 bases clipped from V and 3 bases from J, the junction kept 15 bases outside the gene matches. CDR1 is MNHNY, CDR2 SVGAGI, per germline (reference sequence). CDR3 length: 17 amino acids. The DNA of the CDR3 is TGTGCCAGCAGTCCCGGAACAGGGGCCACGTTCGACTATGGCTACACCTTC. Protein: CASSPGTGATFDYGYTF.

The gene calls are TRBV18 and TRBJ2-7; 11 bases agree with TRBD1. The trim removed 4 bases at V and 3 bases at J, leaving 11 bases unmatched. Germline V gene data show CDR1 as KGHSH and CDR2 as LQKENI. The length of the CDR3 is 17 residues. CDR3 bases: TGTGCCAGCTCACTAACACCGGGACAGGGGGGTTTCTACGAGCAGTACTTC. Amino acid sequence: CASSLTPGQGGFYEQYF. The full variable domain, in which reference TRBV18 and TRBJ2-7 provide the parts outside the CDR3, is NAGVMQNPRHLVRRRGQEARLRCSPMKGHSHVYWYRQLPEEGLKFMVYLQKENIIDESGMPKERFSAEFPKEGPSILRIQQVVRGDSAAYFCASSLTPGQGGFYEQYFGPGTRLTVT.

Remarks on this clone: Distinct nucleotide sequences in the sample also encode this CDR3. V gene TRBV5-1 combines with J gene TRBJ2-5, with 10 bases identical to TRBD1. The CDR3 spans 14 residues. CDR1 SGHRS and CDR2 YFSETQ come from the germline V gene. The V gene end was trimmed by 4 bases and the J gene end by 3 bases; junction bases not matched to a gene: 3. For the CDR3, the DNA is TGCGCCAGCAGCCCCGGGACAGGGGAAGAGACCCAGTACTTC. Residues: CASSPGTGEETQYF.

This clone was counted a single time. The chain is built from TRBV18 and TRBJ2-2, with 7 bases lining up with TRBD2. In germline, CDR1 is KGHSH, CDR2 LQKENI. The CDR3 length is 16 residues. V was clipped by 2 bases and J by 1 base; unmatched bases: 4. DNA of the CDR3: TGTGCCAGCTCACCATACAGCGGGGAGAACACCGGGGAGCTGTTTTTT. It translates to CASSPYSGENTGELFF.

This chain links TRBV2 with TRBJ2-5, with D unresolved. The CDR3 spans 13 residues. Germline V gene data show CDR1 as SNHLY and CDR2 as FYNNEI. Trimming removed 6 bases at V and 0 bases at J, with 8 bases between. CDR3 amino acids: CASRQVYQETQYF. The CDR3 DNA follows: TGTGCCAGCAGGCAGGTGTACCAAGAGACCCAGTACTTC.

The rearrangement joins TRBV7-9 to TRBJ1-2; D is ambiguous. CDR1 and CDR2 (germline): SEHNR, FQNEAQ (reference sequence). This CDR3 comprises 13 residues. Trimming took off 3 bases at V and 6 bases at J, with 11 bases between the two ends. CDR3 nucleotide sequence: TGTGCCAGCAGCTTGCTAGTGGTGGATGGCTACACCTTC. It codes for CASSLLVVDGYTF.

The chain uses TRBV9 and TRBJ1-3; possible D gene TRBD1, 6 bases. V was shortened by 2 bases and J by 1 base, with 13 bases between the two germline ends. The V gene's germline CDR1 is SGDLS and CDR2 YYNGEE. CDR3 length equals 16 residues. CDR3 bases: TGTGCCAGCAGCGTCTCACAGGGTAAATCTGGAAACACCATATATTTT. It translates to CASSVSQGKSGNTIYF.

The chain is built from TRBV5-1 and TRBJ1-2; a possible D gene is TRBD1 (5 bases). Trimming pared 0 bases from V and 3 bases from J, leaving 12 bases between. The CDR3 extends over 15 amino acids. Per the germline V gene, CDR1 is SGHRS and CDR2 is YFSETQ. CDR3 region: CASSLVSGTHYGYTF. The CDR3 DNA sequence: TGCGCCAGCAGCTTGGTGTCGGGGACTCACTATGGCTACACCTTC.

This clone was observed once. The CDR3 DNA sequence: TGTGCCAGCAGCCCCCATAGCGGGAGGAATGAGCAGTTCTTC. It translates to CASSPHSGRNEQFF. This chain connects TRBV9 to TRBJ2-1, with 10 bases that match TRBD2. The CDR3 extends over 14 amino acids. Germline trimming cut 4 bases from V and 7 bases from J; bases unmatched to any gene: 5. Germline CDR1 reads SGDLS; CDR2 reads YYNGEE.

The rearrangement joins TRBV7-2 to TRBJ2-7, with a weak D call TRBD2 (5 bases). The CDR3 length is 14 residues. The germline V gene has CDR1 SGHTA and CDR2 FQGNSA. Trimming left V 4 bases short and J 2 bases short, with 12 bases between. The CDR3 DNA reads TGTGCCAGCAGCTCCACTAGGTCCGCCTACGAGCAGTACTTC. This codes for CASSSTRSAYEQYF. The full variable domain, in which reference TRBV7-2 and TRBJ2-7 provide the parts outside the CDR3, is GAGVSQSPSNKVTEKGKDVELRCDPISGHTALYWYRQSLGQGLEFLIYFQGNSAPDKSGLPSDRFSAERTGGSVSTLTIQRTQQEDSAVYLCASSSTRSAYEQYFGPGTRLTVT.

The CDR3 spells CASSLVPGAGNTNEQFF. In DNA form, the CDR3 reads TGTGCCAGCAGCTTAGTGCCGGGAGCGGGAAACACCAATGAGCAGTTCTTC. The J gene is TRBJ2-1, the V gene TRBV7-2; the match to TRBD2 covers 7 bases. This CDR3 spans 17 amino acids. V lost 1 base, J lost 6 bases, and 12 bases stayed unmatched. Germline V gives CDR1 SGHTA, CDR2 FQGNSA.

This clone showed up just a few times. CDR3 bases: TGTGCCAGCAGCCTTAACCCGGACAGCTACAATGAGCAGTTCTTC. It specifies CASSLNPDSYNEQFF. The V gene is TRBV3-1 (or the pseudogene TRBV3-2), the J gene TRBJ2-1, with TRBD1 as a possible D gene (6 bases). Trimming stripped 4 bases from V and 3 bases from J, with 13 bases between. CDR1 and CDR2 from the germline V gene are LGHDT and YNNKEL (reference sequence). The CDR3 sequence is 15 residues long.

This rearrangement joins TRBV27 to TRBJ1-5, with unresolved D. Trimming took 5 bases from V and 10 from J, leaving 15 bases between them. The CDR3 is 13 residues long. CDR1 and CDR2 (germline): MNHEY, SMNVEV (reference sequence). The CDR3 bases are TGTGCCAGCAGTAGAAGGAGGAGCGAACCCCAGCATTTT. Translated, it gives CASSRRRSEPQHF.

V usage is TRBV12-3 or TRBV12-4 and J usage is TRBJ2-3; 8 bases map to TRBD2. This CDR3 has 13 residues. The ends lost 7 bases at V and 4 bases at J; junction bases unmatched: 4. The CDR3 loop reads CASIRGGADTQYF. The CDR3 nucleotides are TGTGCCAGCATCCGGGGGGGGGCAGATACGCAGTATTTT.

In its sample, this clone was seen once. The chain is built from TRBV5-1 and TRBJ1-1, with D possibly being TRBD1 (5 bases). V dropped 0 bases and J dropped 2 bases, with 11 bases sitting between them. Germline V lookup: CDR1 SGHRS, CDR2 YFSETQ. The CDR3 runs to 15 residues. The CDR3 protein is CASSLGGTGNTEAFF. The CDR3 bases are TGCGCCAGCAGCTTGGGAGGGACTGGTAACACTGAAGCTTTCTTT.